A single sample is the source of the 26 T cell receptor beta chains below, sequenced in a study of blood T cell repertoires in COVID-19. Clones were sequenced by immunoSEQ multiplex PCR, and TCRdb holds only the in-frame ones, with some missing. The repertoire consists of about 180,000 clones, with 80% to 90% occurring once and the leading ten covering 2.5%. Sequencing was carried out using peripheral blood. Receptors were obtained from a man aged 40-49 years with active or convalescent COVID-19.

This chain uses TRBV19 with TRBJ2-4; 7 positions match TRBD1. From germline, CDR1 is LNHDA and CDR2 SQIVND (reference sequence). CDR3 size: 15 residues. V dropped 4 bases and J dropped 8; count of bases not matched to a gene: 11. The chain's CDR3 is CASSTQDRMVDIQYF. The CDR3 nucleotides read TGTGCCAGTAGTACCCAGGACAGGATGGTGGACATTCAGTACTTC.

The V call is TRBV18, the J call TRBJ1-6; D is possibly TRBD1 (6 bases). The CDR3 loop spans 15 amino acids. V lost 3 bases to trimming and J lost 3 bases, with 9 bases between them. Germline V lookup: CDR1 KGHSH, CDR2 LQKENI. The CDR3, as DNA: TGTGCCAGCTCACCCGGGACATTCTATAATTCACCCCTCCACTTT. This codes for CASSPGTFYNSPLHF.

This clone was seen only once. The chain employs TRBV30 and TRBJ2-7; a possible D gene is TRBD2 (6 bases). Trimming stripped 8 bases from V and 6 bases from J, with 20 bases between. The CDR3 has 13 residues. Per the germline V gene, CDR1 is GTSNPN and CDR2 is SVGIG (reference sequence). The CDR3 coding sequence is TGTGCCCGGGACTCGACGGGGTCAGGCGAGCAGTACTTC. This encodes CARDSTGSGEQYF.

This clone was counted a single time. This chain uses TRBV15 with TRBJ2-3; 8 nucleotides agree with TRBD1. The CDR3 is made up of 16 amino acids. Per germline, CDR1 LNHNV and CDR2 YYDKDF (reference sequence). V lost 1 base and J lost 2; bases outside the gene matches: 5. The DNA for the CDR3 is TGTGCCACCAGCAGAGGACAGGGGACCCTCACAGATACGCAGTATTTT. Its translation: CATSRGQGTLTDTQYF. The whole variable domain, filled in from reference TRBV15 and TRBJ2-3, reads DAMVIQNPRYQVTQFGKPVTLSCSQTLNHNVMYWYQQKSSQAPKLLFHYYDKDFNNEADTPDNFQSRRPNTSFCFLDIRSPGLGDTAMYLCATSRGQGTLTDTQYFGPGTRLTVL.

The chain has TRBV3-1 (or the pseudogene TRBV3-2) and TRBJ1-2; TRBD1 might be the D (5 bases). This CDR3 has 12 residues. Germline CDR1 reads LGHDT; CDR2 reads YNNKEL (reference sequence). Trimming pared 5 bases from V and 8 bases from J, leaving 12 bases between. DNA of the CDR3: TGTGCCAGCAGCGGAGGGGAGAAAGGCTACACCTTC. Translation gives CASSGGEKGYTF.

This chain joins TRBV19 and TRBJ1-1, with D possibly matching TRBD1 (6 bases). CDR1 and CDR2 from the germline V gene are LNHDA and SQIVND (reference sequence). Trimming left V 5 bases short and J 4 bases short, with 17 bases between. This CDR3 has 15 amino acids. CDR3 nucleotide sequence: TGTGCCAGTAGTCCCAGAGGGGGGGCAATCACTGAAGCTTTCTTT. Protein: CASSPRGGAITEAFF.

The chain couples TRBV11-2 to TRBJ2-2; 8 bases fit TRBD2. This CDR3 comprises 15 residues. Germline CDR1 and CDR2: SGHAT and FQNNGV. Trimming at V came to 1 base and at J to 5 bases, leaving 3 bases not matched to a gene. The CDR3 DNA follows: TGTGCCAGCAGCTTAGCGGGGGGGCAGACCGGGGAGCTGTTTTTT. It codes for CASSLAGGQTGELFF.

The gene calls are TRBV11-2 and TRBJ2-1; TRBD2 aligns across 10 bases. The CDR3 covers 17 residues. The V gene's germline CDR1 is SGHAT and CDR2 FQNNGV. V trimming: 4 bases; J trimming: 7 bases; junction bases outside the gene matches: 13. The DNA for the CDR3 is TGTGCCAGCAGCTCCGCTCGCCAGCGGGGGGGTGGGAATGAGCAGTTCTTC. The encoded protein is CASSSARQRGGGNEQFF.

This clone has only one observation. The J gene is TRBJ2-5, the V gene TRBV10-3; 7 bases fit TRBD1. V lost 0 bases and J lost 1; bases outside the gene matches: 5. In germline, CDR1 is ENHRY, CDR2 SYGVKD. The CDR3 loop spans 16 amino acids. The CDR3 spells CAISESGAGGQETQYF. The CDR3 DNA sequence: TGTGCCATCAGTGAGTCAGGGGCAGGGGGCCAAGAGACCCAGTACTTC.

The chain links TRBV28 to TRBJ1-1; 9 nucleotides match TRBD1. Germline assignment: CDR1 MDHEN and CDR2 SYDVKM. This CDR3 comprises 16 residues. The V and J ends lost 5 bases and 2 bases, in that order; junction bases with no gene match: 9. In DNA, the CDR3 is TGTGCCAGCAGTCCCAGTGAGGGACAGGGAAACACTGAAGCTTTCTTT. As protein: CASSPSEGQGNTEAFF.

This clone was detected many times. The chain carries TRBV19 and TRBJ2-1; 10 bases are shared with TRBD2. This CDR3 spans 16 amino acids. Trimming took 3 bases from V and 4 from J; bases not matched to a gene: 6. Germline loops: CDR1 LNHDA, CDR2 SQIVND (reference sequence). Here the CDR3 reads CASSIPSGGHYNEQFF. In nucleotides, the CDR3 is TGTGCCAGTAGTATTCCTAGCGGGGGACATTACAATGAGCAGTTCTTC.

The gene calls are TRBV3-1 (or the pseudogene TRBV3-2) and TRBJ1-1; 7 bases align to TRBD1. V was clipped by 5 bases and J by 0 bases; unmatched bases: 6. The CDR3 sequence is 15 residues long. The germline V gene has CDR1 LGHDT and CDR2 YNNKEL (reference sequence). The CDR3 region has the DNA TGTGCCAGCAGCTTACGGACAGGAATGAACACTGAAGCTTTCTTT. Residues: CASSLRTGMNTEAFF.

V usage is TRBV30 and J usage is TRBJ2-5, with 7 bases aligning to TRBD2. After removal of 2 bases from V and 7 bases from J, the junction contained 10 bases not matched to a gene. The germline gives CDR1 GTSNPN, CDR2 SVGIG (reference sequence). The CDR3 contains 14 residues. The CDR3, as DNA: TGTGCCTGGAGTCGGGAGGCCTCGGCGGGGACCCAGTACTTC. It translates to CAWSREASAGTQYF.

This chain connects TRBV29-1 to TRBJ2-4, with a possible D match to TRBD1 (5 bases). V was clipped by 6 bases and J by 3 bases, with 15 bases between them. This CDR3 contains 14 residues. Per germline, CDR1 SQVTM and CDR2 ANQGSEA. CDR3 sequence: CSVPTAADKNIQYF. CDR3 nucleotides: TGCAGCGTCCCGACAGCCGCAGACAAAAACATTCAGTACTTC.

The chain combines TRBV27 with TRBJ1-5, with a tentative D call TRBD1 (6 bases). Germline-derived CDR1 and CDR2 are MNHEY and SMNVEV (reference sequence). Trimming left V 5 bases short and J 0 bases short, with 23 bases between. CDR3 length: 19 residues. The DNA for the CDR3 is TGTGCCAGCAGTCGAACAGGGAGGGGTGGGTATTATAGCAATCAGCCCCAGCATTTT. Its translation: CASSRTGRGGYYSNQPQHF.

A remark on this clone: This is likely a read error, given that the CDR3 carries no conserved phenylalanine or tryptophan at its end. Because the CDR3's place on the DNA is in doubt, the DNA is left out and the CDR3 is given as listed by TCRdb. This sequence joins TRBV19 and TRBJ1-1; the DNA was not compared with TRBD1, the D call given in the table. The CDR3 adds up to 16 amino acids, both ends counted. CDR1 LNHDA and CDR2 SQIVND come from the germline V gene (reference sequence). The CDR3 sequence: CASSTKQGSGGAKTDL.

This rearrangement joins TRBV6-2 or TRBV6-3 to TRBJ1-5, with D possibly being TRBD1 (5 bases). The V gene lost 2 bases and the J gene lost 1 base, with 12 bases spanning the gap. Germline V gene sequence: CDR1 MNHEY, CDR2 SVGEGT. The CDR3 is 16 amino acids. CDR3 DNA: TGTGCCAGCAGTTACCCGGGGGGACGAAGCAATCAGCCCCAGCATTTT. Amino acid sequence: CASSYPGGRSNQPQHF.

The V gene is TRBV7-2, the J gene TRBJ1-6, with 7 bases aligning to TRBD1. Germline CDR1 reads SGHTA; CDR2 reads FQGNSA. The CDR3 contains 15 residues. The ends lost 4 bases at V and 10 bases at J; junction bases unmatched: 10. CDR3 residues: CASSSQTGLGSPLHF. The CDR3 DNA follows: TGTGCCAGCAGCTCCCAGACAGGGCTGGGGTCACCCCTCCACTTT.

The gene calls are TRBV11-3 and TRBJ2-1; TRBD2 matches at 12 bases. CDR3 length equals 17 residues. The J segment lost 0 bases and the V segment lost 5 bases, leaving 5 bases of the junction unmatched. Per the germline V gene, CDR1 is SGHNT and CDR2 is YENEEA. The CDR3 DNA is TGTGCCAGCAGCGCTAGCGGGGGGGCGTACTCCTACAATGAGCAGTTCTTC. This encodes CASSASGGAYSYNEQFF.

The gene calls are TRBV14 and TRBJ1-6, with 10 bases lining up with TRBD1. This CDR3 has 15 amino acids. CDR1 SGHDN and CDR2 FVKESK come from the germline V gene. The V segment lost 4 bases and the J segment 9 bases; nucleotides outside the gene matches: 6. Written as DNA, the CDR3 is TGTGCCAGCAGCCCCCGGGACAGGGGTACTTCACCCCTCCACTTT. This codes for CASSPRDRGTSPLHF.

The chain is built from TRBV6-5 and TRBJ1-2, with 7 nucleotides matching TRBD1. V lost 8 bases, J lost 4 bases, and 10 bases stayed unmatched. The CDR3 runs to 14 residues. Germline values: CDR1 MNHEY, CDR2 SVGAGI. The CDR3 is CASGLIGGAYGYTF. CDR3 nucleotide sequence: TGTGCCAGCGGACTTATAGGGGGCGCCTATGGCTACACCTTC.

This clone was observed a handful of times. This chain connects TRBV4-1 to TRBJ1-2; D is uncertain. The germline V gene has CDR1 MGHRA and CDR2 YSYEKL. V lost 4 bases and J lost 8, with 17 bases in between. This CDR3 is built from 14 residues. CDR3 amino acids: CASSLATGFRGYTF. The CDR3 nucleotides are TGCGCCAGCAGCCTAGCCACGGGGTTCCGGGGCTACACCTTC.

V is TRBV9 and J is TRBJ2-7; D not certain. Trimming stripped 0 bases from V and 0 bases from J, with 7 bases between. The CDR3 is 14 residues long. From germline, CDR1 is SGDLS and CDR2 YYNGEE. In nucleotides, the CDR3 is TGTGCCAGCAGCGTAGATCTCGGCTCCTACGAGCAGTACTTC. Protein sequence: CASSVDLGSYEQYF. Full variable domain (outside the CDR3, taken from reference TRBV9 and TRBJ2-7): DSGVTQTPKHLITATGQRVTLRCSPRSGDLSVYWYQQSLDQGLQFLIQYYNGEERAKGNILERFSAQQFPDLHSELNLSSLELGDSALYFCASSVDLGSYEQYFGPGTRLTVT.

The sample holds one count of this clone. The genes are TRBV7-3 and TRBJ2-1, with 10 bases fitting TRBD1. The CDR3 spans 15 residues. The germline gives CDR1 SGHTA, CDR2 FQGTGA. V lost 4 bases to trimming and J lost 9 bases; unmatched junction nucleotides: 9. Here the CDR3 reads CASSYRDRGKTEQFF. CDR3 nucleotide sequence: TGTGCCAGCAGCTACCGGGACAGGGGCAAGACTGAGCAGTTCTTC.

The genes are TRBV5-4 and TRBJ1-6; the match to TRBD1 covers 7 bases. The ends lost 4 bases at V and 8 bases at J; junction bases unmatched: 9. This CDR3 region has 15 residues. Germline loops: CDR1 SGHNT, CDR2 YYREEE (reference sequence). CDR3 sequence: CASSAGTAYDSPLHF. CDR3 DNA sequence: TGTGCCAGCAGCGCCGGGACAGCCTACGATTCACCCCTCCACTTT.

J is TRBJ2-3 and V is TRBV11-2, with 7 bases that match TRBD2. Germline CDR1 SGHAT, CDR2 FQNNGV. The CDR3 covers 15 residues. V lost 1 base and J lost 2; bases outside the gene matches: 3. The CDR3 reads CASSLGGGVTDTQYF. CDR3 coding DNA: TGTGCCAGCAGCTTAGGCGGGGGTGTCACAGATACGCAGTATTTT. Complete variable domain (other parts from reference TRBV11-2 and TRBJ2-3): EAGVAQSPRYKIIEKRQSVAFWCNPISGHATLYWYQQILGQGPKLLIQFQNNGVVDDSQLPKDRFSAERLKGVDSTLKIQPAKLEDSAVYLCASSLGGGVTDTQYFGPGTRLTVL.